The text below deals with one TCR beta chain. The same CDR3 can be traced to other DNA sequences in this sample. Produced via immunoSEQ multiplex PCR; TCRdb's table is partial and in-frame only. Of 2 million to 3 million clones in the sample, more than 80% are singletons; the top ten hold over 0.12%. Caucasian adults living in Nashville, Tennessee, provided all samples. In the CD4+ fraction, cells were divided into CD45RA+ naive and CD45RA-negative memory subsets. CDR3 size: 16 residues. From germline, CDR1 is LGHNA and CDR2 YSLEER. The junction had 8 bases not matched to a gene; V was cut back by 0 bases and J by 3 bases. These data originate in a study of shared clonotypes between healthy human individuals.

This TCR was recovered from a young man in good health. Sequenced input: naive CD4+ T cells sorted from blood. Sample subset: CD45RA+ positively selected. The rearrangement uses TRBV4-3 and TRBJ2-7; 7 nucleotides align to TRBD1. CDR3 sequence reads: CASSQDWAGGSYEQYF. In nucleotides, the CDR3 is TGCGCCAGCAGCCAAGATTGGGCAGGGGGTAGCTACGAGCAGTACTTC.